Listed below are T cell receptor beta chains from one sample, sequenced in a study of Ad26.COV2.S vaccination and SARS-CoV-2 variants. The protocol was immunoSEQ multiplex PCR, while the TCRdb copy is restricted to in-frame clones and leaves out a portion. The sample lists approximately 420,000 clones, 88% occurring once. The source was peripheral blood, collected in a trial of Ad26.COV2.S vaccine versus placebo. These receptors all come from a person aged 18-65 years who received the Ad26.COV2.S COVID-19 vaccine or a placebo. CDR3s include the opening cysteine and the closing phenylalanine or tryptophan. D genes are given only for firm matches. Size values are once, few and many counts, or a class for expanded clones, and some rows have none.

D gene	J gene	V gene	clone size	CDR3 protein	CDR3 DNA
TRBD1	TRBJ2-5	TRBV3-1/TRBV3-2	-	CASSQGPTGGETQYF	TGTGCCAGCAGCCAAGGGCCGACAGGGGGAGAGACCCAGTACTTC
-	TRBJ2-5	TRBV4-3	-	CASSLLTDGETQYF	TGCGCCAGCAGCCTCCTGACAGACGGCGAGACCCAGTACTTC
TRBD1	TRBJ2-7	TRBV10-3	-	CAISTGQGAYEQYF	TGTGCCATCAGTACCGGACAGGGGGCGTACGAGCAGTACTTC
-	TRBJ2-1	TRBV12-3/TRBV12-4	-	CASQGALINEQFF	TGTGCCTCCCAAGGTGCACTGATCAATGAGCAGTTCTTC
TRBD2	TRBJ2-5	TRBV3-1/TRBV3-2	-	CASSQEPSGAGKTQYF	TGTGCCAGCAGCCAAGAACCCAGCGGGGCAGGAAAGACCCAGTACTTC
-	TRBJ2-3	TRBV19	-	CASSIRDWNTDTQYF	TGTGCCAGTAGTATTAGGGACTGGAACACAGATACGCAGTATTTT
TRBD2	TRBJ2-7	TRBV27	few	CASSSGALREQYF	TGTGCCAGCAGTAGCGGGGCCCTACGCGAGCAGTACTTC
-	TRBJ1-4	TRBV7-9	-	CASSRPLEEKLFF	TGTGCCAGCAGCCGCCCCCTAGAGGAAAAACTGTTTTTT
-	TRBJ2-7	TRBV5-3	-	CARSSRGSSYEQYF	TGTGCCAGAAGCTCCCGGGGGAGCTCCTACGAGCAGTACTTC
-	TRBJ1-6	TRBV5-6	-	CASTRVGILNSPLHF	TGTGCCAGCACCCGGGTCGGGATCCTTAATTCACCCCTCCACTTT
-	TRBJ2-7	TRBV7-8	few	CASSLAVGQDYEQYF	TGTGCCAGCAGCTTAGCGGTAGGGCAGGACTACGAGCAGTACTTC
-	TRBJ1-2	TRBV28	-	CASSPTQILRSGYGYTF	TGTGCCAGCAGTCCAACACAGATTCTTCGGTCCGGCTATGGCTACACCTTC
-	TRBJ2-3	TRBV3-1/TRBV3-2	-	CASSQKRSYSRGTQYF	TGTGCCAGCAGCCAAAAACGCTCCTATTCCCGCGGTACGCAGTATTTT
-	TRBJ1-1	TRBV28	-	CASDLARSRGTEAFF	TGTGCCAGCGACCTAGCGCGGAGTCGGGGTACTGAAGCTTTCTTT
TRBD1	TRBJ2-3	TRBV5-4	-	CASSTPTGANTDTQYF	TGTGCCAGCAGCACACCAACAGGGGCCAACACAGATACGCAGTATTTT
-	TRBJ2-7	TRBV7-2	-	CASSLQGGSYEQYF	TGTGCCAGCAGCTTACAGGGGGGTTCCTACGAGCAGTACTTC
-	TRBJ1-2	TRBV10-3	-	CAISESAADYGYTF	TGTGCCATCAGTGAATCGGCAGCGGACTATGGCTACACCTTC
-	TRBJ2-3	TRBV19	once	CASSTTFRTDTQYF	TGTGCCAGTAGCACTACCTTTCGCACAGATACGCAGTATTTT
-	TRBJ2-5	TRBV11-2	-	CASSLRGVGETQYF	TGTGCCAGCAGCTTGAGAGGGGTTGGGGAGACCCAGTACTTC
TRBD2	TRBJ2-3	TRBV7-3	-	CASSTRLAGGLSTDTQYF	TGTGCCAGCAGCACCAGACTAGCGGGGGGGCTTAGCACAGATACGCAGTATTTT
TRBD1	TRBJ1-6	TRBV4-3	-	CASSLRTGPNSPLHF	TGCGCCAGCAGCCTCCGGACAGGGCCAAATTCACCCCTCCACTTT
TRBD1	TRBJ2-7	TRBV6-5	once	CASRGQVPLLHEQYF	TGTGCCAGCAGGGGACAGGTCCCCCTATTGCACGAGCAGTACTTC
-	TRBJ1-5	TRBV27	-	CASSLGENQPQHF	TGTGCCAGCAGTTTAGGTGAGAATCAGCCCCAGCATTTT
TRBD1	TRBJ2-2	TRBV19	few	CASSKDPYVGQGETGELFF	TGTGCCAGTAGTAAGGATCCGTACGTTGGACAGGGGGAAACCGGGGAGCTGTTTTTT
-	TRBJ2-5	TRBV7-2	-	CASSLGAGQETQYF	TGTGCCAGCAGCTTAGGGGCAGGGCAAGAGACCCAGTACTTC
TRBD1	TRBJ1-1	TRBV2	-	CASDRENTEAFF	TGTGCCAGCGACAGGGAGAACACTGAAGCTTTCTTT
-	TRBJ2-7	TRBV14	-	CASSQHYTPVLF	TGTGCCAGCAGCCAACATTATACCCCAGTACTCTTC
-	TRBJ1-1	TRBV19	-	CASSSPPTGTVNTEAFF	TGTGCCAGTAGTTCGCCCCCTACGGGGACGGTGAACACTGAAGCTTTCTTT
-	TRBJ2-6	TRBV11-3	-	CASSLRGGPSGANVLTF	TGTGCCAGCAGCTTAAGAGGGGGTCCCTCTGGGGCCAACGTCCTGACTTTC
-	TRBJ2-3	TRBV29-1	-	CSPTGLGVGTDTQYF	TGCAGCCCCACCGGATTAGGGGTGGGCACAGATACGCAGTATTTT
TRBD1	TRBJ2-3	TRBV5-3	-	CARSPYPAGTGADTQYF	TGTGCCAGAAGCCCTTACCCCGCCGGGACAGGGGCAGATACGCAGTATTTT
-	TRBJ1-6	TRBV7-3	-	CASSLTSGPGSPLHF	TGTGCCAGCAGCTTAACGTCCGGACCTGGGTCACCCCTCCACTTT
-	TRBJ2-7	TRBV9	-	CASSVGSGLASYEQYF	TGTGCCAGCAGCGTAGGCAGTGGGCTAGCTTCCTACGAGCAGTACTTC
-	TRBJ2-7	TRBV27	-	CASSLSGSPYEQYF	TGTGCCAGCAGTTTAAGTGGGAGTCCCTACGAGCAGTACTTC
TRBD1	TRBJ2-7	TRBV4-3	few	CASSQVIGGTGQDEQYF	TGCGCCAGCAGCCAAGTGATTGGAGGGACAGGGCAAGACGAGCAGTACTTC
-	TRBJ2-2	TRBV7-9	-	CASSAPRGLNTGELFF	TGTGCCAGCAGCGCCCCCCGCGGACTAAACACCGGGGAGCTGTTTTTT
-	TRBJ2-7	TRBV4-3	-	CASSPAGGGSYEQYF	TGCGCCAGCAGCCCGGCAGGTGGGGGCTCCTACGAGCAGTACTTC
-	TRBJ2-1	TRBV9	-	CASSVASRRHNEQFF	TGTGCCAGCAGCGTAGCTTCCCGGAGACACAATGAGCAGTTCTTC
-	TRBJ1-2	TRBV19	-	CASSTPTGIGGYTF	TGTGCCAGTAGTACCCCGACAGGTATCGGGGGCTACACCTTC
TRBD1	TRBJ2-7	TRBV9	-	CASSVEETGGSYEQYF	TGTGCCAGCAGCGTAGAAGAGACAGGGGGGAGCTACGAGCAGTACTTC
-	TRBJ2-7	TRBV29-1	-	CSVDYEQYF	TGCAGCGTTGACTACGAGCAGTACTTC
TRBD1	TRBJ1-2	TRBV6-5	-	CASSPIQGVGSGYTF	TGTGCCAGCAGCCCGATACAGGGGGTCGGAAGTGGCTACACCTTC
-	TRBJ2-3	TRBV7-2	-	CASSLAHPSTDTQYF	TGTGCCAGCAGCTTAGCGCACCCCAGCACAGATACGCAGTATTTT
-	TRBJ1-5	TRBV7-8	-	CASSKQGWDQPQHF	TGTGCCAGCAGCAAACAGGGTTGGGATCAGCCCCAGCATTTT
TRBD1	TRBJ1-1	TRBV19	-	CATRGTGATEAFF	TGTGCCACACGAGGGACAGGGGCTACTGAAGCTTTCTTT
-	TRBJ1-1	TRBV18	-	CASSPVGDSNTEAFF	TGTGCCAGCTCACCCGTCGGAGATTCGAACACTGAAGCTTTCTTT
-	TRBJ1-1	TRBV7-8	-	CASSLGWTENTEAFF	TGTGCCAGCAGCTTAGGGTGGACAGAGAACACTGAAGCTTTCTTT
-	TRBJ1-2	TRBV19	few	CASSMVGGRNGYTF	TGTGCCAGTAGTATGGTCGGGGGCCGGAATGGCTACACCTTC
-	TRBJ1-5	TRBV5-8	-	CASSILKPRSRGNQPQHF	TGTGCCAGCAGCATCCTCAAACCCAGATCTCGGGGCAATCAGCCCCAGCATTTT
-	TRBJ1-1	TRBV7-3	-	CASSLQGNTEAFF	TGTGCCAGCAGCTTACAGGGGAACACTGAAGCTTTCTTT
-	TRBJ2-1	TRBV3-1/TRBV3-2	-	CASSQEGSYSYNEQFF	TGTGCCAGCAGCCAAGAAGGCTCCTATTCCTACAATGAGCAGTTCTTC
-	TRBJ1-5	TRBV3-1/TRBV3-2	-	CASSQAAAGTKNQPQHF	TGTGCCAGCAGCCAAGCCGCGGCCGGGACTAAAAATCAGCCCCAGCATTTT
TRBD1	TRBJ2-3	TRBV10-2	-	CASSEPGTGGGNTQYF	TGCGCCAGCAGTGAGCCGGGGACAGGGGGCGGGAATACGCAGTATTTT
TRBD2	TRBJ2-7	TRBV7-6	-	CASSERLAGGLDEQYF	TGTGCCAGCAGCGAAAGACTAGCGGGGGGGCTTGACGAGCAGTACTTC
-	TRBJ2-5	TRBV7-2	-	CASSLDGSRGRETQYF	TGTGCCAGCAGCTTAGATGGTTCCCGGGGGCGGGAGACCCAGTACTTC
-	TRBJ1-5	TRBV30	-	CAWSVSQGFQPQHF	TGTGCCTGGAGTGTATCACAGGGATTTCAGCCCCAGCATTTT
TRBD1	TRBJ1-2	TRBV3-1/TRBV3-2	-	CASSLVPGQGGNGYTF	TGTGCCAGCAGCCTGGTGCCGGGACAGGGGGGAAATGGCTACACCTTC
-	TRBJ2-7	TRBV2	once	CASRQGSYEQYF	TGTGCCAGCAGACAGGGCTCCTACGAGCAGTACTTC
-	TRBJ1-1	TRBV24-1	-	CATRPRHIERDF	TGTGCCACCCGCCCCCGGCATATCGAACGGGACTTT